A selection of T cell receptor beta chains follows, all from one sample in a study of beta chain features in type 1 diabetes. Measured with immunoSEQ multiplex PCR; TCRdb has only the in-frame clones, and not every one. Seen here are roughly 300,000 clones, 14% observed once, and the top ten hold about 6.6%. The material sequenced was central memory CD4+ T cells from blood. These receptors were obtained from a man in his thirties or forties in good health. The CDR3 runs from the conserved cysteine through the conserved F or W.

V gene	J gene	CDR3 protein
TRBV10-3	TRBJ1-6	CASRQGQGAGSPLHF
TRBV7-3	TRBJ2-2	CASSATSGIVAGELFF
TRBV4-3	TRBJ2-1	CASSQDPTGTYNEQFF
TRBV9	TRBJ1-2	CASTQGIAGDRGYGYTF
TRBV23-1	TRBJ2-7	CASSQSGGQGIYEQYF
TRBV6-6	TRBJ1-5	CASSYGTGYGQPQHF
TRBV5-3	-	CASSSDADDEQYF
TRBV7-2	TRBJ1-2	CASSSTGRSDYGYTF
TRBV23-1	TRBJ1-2	CASSQADRGGGYTF
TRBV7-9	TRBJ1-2	CASSGQGSGYTF
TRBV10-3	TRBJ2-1	CAISKAGTSGRNRDNEQFF
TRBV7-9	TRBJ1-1	CASSLETGTSEAFF
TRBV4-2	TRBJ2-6	CASSQESTAGANVLTF
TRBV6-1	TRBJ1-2	CASSFRGQGLYGYTF
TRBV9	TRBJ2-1	CASSAHGGPYNEQFF
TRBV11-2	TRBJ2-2	CASSLGGLASGGELFF
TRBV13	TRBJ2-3	CASSLGLGGADTQYF
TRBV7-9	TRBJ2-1	CASSKGRAAVGLAIHEQFF
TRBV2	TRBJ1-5	CASSEGQAGNQPQHF
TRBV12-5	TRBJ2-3	CASGLVLSGSPDTQYF
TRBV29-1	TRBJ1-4	CSVGQGSNEKLFF
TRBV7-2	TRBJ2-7	CASSLALAGGNEQYF
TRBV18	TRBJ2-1	CASSPQPSGYNEQFF
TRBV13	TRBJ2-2	CASCRKNTGELFF
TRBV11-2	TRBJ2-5	CASSLEGTSGLLLETQYF
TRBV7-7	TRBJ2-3	CASSGGGADTQYF
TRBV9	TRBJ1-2	CASSAMVTGFNYGYTF
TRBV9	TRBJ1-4	CASSPLQGSEKLFF
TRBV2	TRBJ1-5	CASRDRASPSSNQPQHF
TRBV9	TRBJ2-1	CASSPTGGGVYEQFF
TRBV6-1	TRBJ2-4	CAPAPAKNIQYF
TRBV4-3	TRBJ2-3	CASSQDWTPVTDTQYF
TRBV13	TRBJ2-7	CASSQDSRLVDEQYF
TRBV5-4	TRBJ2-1	CASSLLGGDYNEQFF
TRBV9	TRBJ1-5	CASSVSPNQPQHF
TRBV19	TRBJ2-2	CASSGSGTNTGELFF
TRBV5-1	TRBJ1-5	CASREGGGQPQHF
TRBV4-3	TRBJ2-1	CASSQPLINNEQFF
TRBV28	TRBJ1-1	CASSLSGRMTEAFF
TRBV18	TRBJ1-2	CASWNRDRVNYGYTF
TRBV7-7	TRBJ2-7	CASSLVGQEQYF
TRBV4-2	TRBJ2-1	CASSRNSGRGFDEQFF
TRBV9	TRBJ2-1	CASSVAPELQGNEQFF